Presented here are 7 T cell receptor beta chains from one specimen sequenced in a study of T cell responses to AZD1222 COVID-19 vaccine. Assay: immunoSEQ multiplex PCR; the TCRdb copy retains only in-frame clones and omits some. The data show some 99,000 clones, almost 90% seen once. This material consisted of peripheral blood, taken 28 days after the second AZD1222 dose. Every receptor here comes from an adult who received the AZD1222 COVID-19 vaccine.

The chain employs TRBV6-1 and TRBJ2-3; 10 bases are shared with TRBD2. CDR3 size: 20 residues. Germline V gene lookup returns CDR1 MNHNS and CDR2 SASEGT. V trimming: 3 bases; J trimming: 5 bases; junction bases outside the gene matches: 20. CDR3 bases: TGTGCCAGCAGTGATAAGTTTCTCAGCGGGAGGGCGGGTATCTTAGATACGCAGTATTTT. As protein: CASSDKFLSGRAGILDTQYF.

The chain uses TRBV7-9 and TRBJ1-2; the D is unclear. V lost 4 bases to trimming and J lost 6 bases, with 9 bases between them. Germline V lookup: CDR1 SEHNR, CDR2 FQNEAQ (reference sequence). The CDR3 extends over 12 amino acids. CDR3 nucleotide sequence: TGTGCCAGCAGCTCTAGTGCGAATGGCTACACCTTC. Translated, it gives CASSSSANGYTF.

This clone was picked up a small number of times. V is TRBV28 and J is TRBJ1-6; tentative D call: TRBD1 (6 bases). This CDR3 region has 15 residues. V shed 7 bases and J shed 10 bases, with 20 bases lying between them. The germline V gene encodes CDR1 MDHEN and CDR2 SYDVKM. The CDR3 DNA is TGTGCCAGCATTCTGACCGGGGGGCCTAGATCACCCCTCCACTTT. It specifies CASILTGGPRSPLHF.

The sample holds one count of this clone. The genes are TRBV10-3 and TRBJ1-3; D is uncertain. Trimming removed 8 bases from V and 0 bases from J, with 8 bases in between. Germline assignment: CDR1 ENHRY and CDR2 SYGVKD. The CDR3 extends over 13 amino acids. This CDR3 is CAIRTDSGNTIYF. For the CDR3, the DNA is TGTGCCATCCGGACTGACTCTGGAAACACCATATATTTT.

This chain links TRBV7-6 with TRBJ2-3; 9 bases are shared with TRBD1. This CDR3 is built from 15 residues. Germline lookup yields CDR1 SGHVS and CDR2 FNYEAQ. V dropped 4 bases and J dropped 0; count of bases not matched to a gene: 2. CDR3 protein: CASSSGQGSTDTQYF. Here the CDR3 DNA reads TGTGCCAGCAGCTCGGGACAGGGAAGCACAGATACGCAGTATTTT.

The V and J genes are TRBV6-8 and TRBJ2-7, with 10 nucleotides matching TRBD2. CDR1 is MNHGY, CDR2 SAAAGT, per germline. The trim removed 8 bases at V and 4 bases at J, leaving 23 bases unmatched. The CDR3 totals 19 residues. The CDR3 region is CASASRPTSGIIKGYEQYF. DNA for the CDR3: TGTGCCAGCGCCAGTCGACCTACTAGCGGGATAATTAAGGGGTACGAGCAGTACTTC.

V is TRBV30 and J is TRBJ2-7, with D possibly TRBD1 on 5 matching bases. The CDR3 loop spans 13 amino acids. Trimming removed 2 bases at V and 6 bases at J, with 14 bases between. Germline lookup yields CDR1 GTSNPN and CDR2 SVGIG (reference sequence). CDR3 amino acids: CAWSSAWQGEQYF. The CDR3 DNA sequence: TGTGCCTGGAGTTCCGCCTGGCAGGGCGAGCAGTACTTC. Variable domain in full (rest from reference TRBV30 and TRBJ2-7): SQTIHQWPATLVQPVGSPLSLECTVEGTSNPNLYWYRQAAGRGLQLLFYSVGIGQISSEVPQNLSASRPQDRQFILSSKKLLLSDSGFYLCAWSSAWQGEQYFGPGTRLTVT.